The 9 T cell receptor beta chains below come from one sample, sequenced in a study of CD8+ T cells in alopecia areata. Extraction and reverse transcription of RNA yielded cDNA as the sequencing template. Here immunoSEQ multiplex PCR was the method, and the copy in TCRdb shows in-frame clones only, minus some. This sample yields under 350,000 clones, of which 55% to 70% are seen a single time; under 2% belongs to the top ten. Stated treatment: oral pan-JAK inhibitor, 5-10 mg twice daily. The sample was CD4+ T cells sorted from blood, taken at week 24, from a patient treated with tofacitinib. Every receptor here comes from a human donor with alopecia areata.

This chain uses TRBV7-9 with TRBJ1-1; tentatively, D is TRBD1 (6 bases). The V end lost 8 bases, the J end lost 3 bases, and 10 bases lay between the germline ends. The germline V gene encodes CDR1 SEHNR and CDR2 FQNEAQ (reference sequence). CDR3 length equals 12 residues. CDR3: CASRRQDTEAFF. The CDR3 DNA sequence: TGTGCCAGCCGGCGACAGGACACTGAAGCTTTCTTT.

This chain joins TRBV7-9 and TRBJ1-5, with D possibly TRBD1 on 6 matching bases. Trimming shortened V by 1 base and J by 0 bases, and 10 bases separated the two germline ends. CDR1 and CDR2 from the germline V gene are SEHNR and FQNEAQ (reference sequence). CDR3 length: 16 amino acids. The CDR3 sequence is CASSLDRDYSNQPQHF. The CDR3 nucleotides are TGTGCCAGCAGCTTAGACAGGGACTATAGCAATCAGCCCCAGCATTTT. The whole variable domain, filled in from reference TRBV7-9 and TRBJ1-5, reads DTGVSQNPRHKITKRGQNVTFRCDPISEHNRLYWYRQTLGQGPEFLTYFQNEAQLEKSRLLSDRFSAERPKGSFSTLEIQRTEQGDSAMYLCASSLDRDYSNQPQHFGDGTRLSIL.

The CDR3 region is CSVGVRQGNHEQYF. For the CDR3, the DNA is TGCAGCGTTGGAGTGCGGCAGGGGAACCACGAGCAGTACTTC. This rearrangement joins TRBV29-1 to TRBJ2-7; tentative D call: TRBD1 (6 bases). Germline-derived CDR1 and CDR2 are SQVTM and ANQGSEA. This CDR3 is built from 14 residues. The V end lost 4 bases, the J end lost 5 bases, and 18 bases lay between the germline ends.

This clone was seen more than once but under ten times. V is TRBV7-9 and J is TRBJ2-3, with unresolved D. Germline assignment: CDR1 SEHNR and CDR2 FQNEAQ (reference sequence). The CDR3 is 13 amino acids. V was clipped by 5 bases and J by 6 bases, with 12 bases between them. DNA of the CDR3: TGTGCCAGCAGCCACTCCTCCCCCGATACGCAGTATTTT. It specifies CASSHSSPDTQYF.

This clone was observed a few times. The V and J genes are TRBV2 and TRBJ2-4; D is ambiguous. V was pared by 4 bases and J by 6 bases, with 7 bases between. Germline V lookup: CDR1 SNHLY, CDR2 FYNNEI. The CDR3 is 12 residues long. The CDR3 spells CASSGSGNIQYF. The CDR3 region has the DNA TGTGCCAGCAGTGGATCTGGAAACATTCAGTACTTC.

Only a few counts were recorded for this clone. The CDR3 loop is CASSLEPGPTSPLHF. Here the CDR3 DNA reads TGTGCCAGCAGCTTAGAACCGGGTCCGACTTCACCCCTCCACTTT. The rearrangement uses TRBV11-2 and TRBJ1-6; D is unresolved. The germline gives CDR1 SGHAT, CDR2 FQNNGV. The CDR3 loop spans 15 amino acids. Deletions cut 0 bases from V and 9 bases from J, with 12 bases between.

The chain couples TRBV29-1 to TRBJ2-7; 8 nucleotides match TRBD1. The CDR3 runs to 14 residues. Looked up from germline, CDR1 is SQVTM and CDR2 is ANQGSEA. The trim removed 5 bases at V and 3 bases at J, leaving 9 bases unmatched. CDR3 coding DNA: TGCAGCGTTCTCAGACAGGGGTTCAACTACGAGCAGTACTTC. Amino acid sequence: CSVLRQGFNYEQYF.

The rearrangement uses TRBV5-1 and TRBJ2-6; D ambiguous. Per the germline V gene, CDR1 is SGHRS and CDR2 is YFSETQ. The CDR3 loop spans 16 amino acids. V lost 0 bases to trimming and J lost 0 bases, with 7 bases between them. The CDR3 region is CASSLDGSSGANVLTF. CDR3 coding DNA: TGCGCCAGCAGCTTGGACGGTTCCTCTGGGGCCAACGTCCTGACTTTC.

The chain joins TRBV7-2 to TRBJ1-4; D is possibly TRBD1 (5 bases). The CDR3 consists of 15 residues. Germline V gene data show CDR1 as SGHTA and CDR2 as FQGNSA. V was cut by 5 bases and J by 5 bases, with 15 bases left in between. The CDR3, as DNA: TGTGCCAGCAGCCCCCGGGACGGGGGGAATGAAAAACTGTTTTTT. This translates into CASSPRDGGNEKLFF.